This is a list of T cell receptor beta chains from one sample in a study of identical twins. In TCRdb, the 5' RACE reads were re-called with MiXCR into one record per CDR3 protein. The sample has around 670,000 distinct CDR3 sequences, roughly 6% seen once. The sequenced sample consisted of naive T cells sorted from blood. The origin of the receptors is a man aged 18 to 29 in good health. CDR3s include the opening cysteine and the closing phenylalanine or tryptophan. D genes are given only for firm matches. A row's size may be missing; if present it is once, few, many or a size class.

j_call clone_size d_call v_call cdr3_nt cdr3_aa
TRBJ2-7 - - TRBV11-1 TGTGCCAGCAGCTCTTCTTTCGGGTCCCACGAGCAGTACTTC CASSSSFGSHEQYF
TRBJ2-5 few TRBD2 TRBV2 TGTGCCAGCAATCCGACTAGCGGGACCGGGGAGACCCAGTACTTC CASNPTSGTGETQYF
TRBJ2-3 many - TRBV4-1 TGCGCCAGCAGCCAAGAGGCGGCAGATACGCAGTATTTT CASSQEAADTQYF
TRBJ2-4 many - TRBV2 TGTGCCAGCAGTGAAGTGCATCCACTAGCCAAAAACATTCAGTACTTC CASSEVHPLAKNIQYF
TRBJ2-2 few - TRBV7-3 TGTGCCAGCAGTTTCCATGCCGGGGAGCTGTTTTTT CASSFHAGELFF
TRBJ2-7 many TRBD2 TRBV5-1 TGCGCCAGCAGCTCGAGACTAGCGGAAGACGCCCTACGAGCGCAGTACTTC CASSSRLAEDALRAQYF
TRBJ2-1 once - TRBV9 TGTGCCAGCAGCGCAACCTCGAGTTACAATGAGCAGTTCTTC CASSATSSYNEQFF
TRBJ1-5 - - TRBV5-1 TGCGCCAGCAGCTTGGTTGGGGGGCCTAATCAGCCCCAGCATTTT CASSLVGGPNQPQHF
TRBJ2-2 many - TRBV7-3 TGTGCCAGCAGTTCGATAGGTGGCGGGGAGCTGTTTTTT CASSSIGGGELFF
TRBJ2-4 few - TRBV20-1 TGCAGTGCTAGAGTAAACTTACTAGCCAAAAACATTCAGTACTTC CSARVNLLAKNIQYF
TRBJ2-4 few - TRBV5-5 TGTGCCAGCAGCTTAGGAGGGGGGGAGACTTACTTC CASSLGGGETYF
TRBJ2-6 many - TRBV25-1 TGTGCCAGCCGCAAAAGTGTGGCACCAGGCTCTGGGGCCAACGTCCTGACTTTC CASRKSVAPGSGANVLTF
TRBJ2-7 many TRBD1 TRBV2 TGTGCCAGCAGTGAATCAGGGGGCTACGAGCAGTACTTC CASSESGGYEQYF
TRBJ2-2 - - TRBV18 TGTGCCAGCTCACCAATGAAGGACCCAATCACCGGGGAGCTGTTTTTT CASSPMKDPITGELFF
TRBJ2-5 - - TRBV12-3/TRBV12-4 TGTGCCAGTTGTTATATTAGAGAGACCCAGTACTTC CASCYIRETQYF
TRBJ2-3 many - TRBV4-3 TGCGCCAGCAGCCAAGAGTATTCAGATACGCAGTATTTT CASSQEYSDTQYF
TRBJ1-2 many - TRBV3-1 TGTGCCAGCAGCCAAGGGTTACGTGGCTACACCTTC CASSQGLRGYTF
TRBJ2-6 few TRBD1 TRBV2 TGTGCCAGCAGTGTCTCCCGGGACAGTTCCTCTGGGGCCAACGTCCTGACTTTC CASSVSRDSSSGANVLTF
TRBJ2-5 - - TRBV12-3/TRBV12-4 TGTGCCAGCATGGGGGGTCAAGAGACCCAGTACTTC CASMGGQETQYF
TRBJ2-5 many TRBD1 TRBV5-1 TGCGCCAGCAGCCCAGGGGACAGCCAAGAGACCCAGTACTTC CASSPGDSQETQYF
TRBJ2-7 many - TRBV7-6 TGTGCCAGCAGCCCGCTATGGGGCTCCTACGAGCAGTACTTC CASSPLWGSYEQYF
TRBJ1-1 - TRBD1 TRBV12-3/TRBV12-4 TGTGCCAGCAGGGGACAGGGGGCTGAAGCTTTCTTT CASRGQGAEAFF
TRBJ2-1 many TRBD1 TRBV7-2 TGTGCCAGCAGCTTAGAGCAGGGGGCGGTACATGAGCAGTTCTTC CASSLEQGAVHEQFF
TRBJ2-5 few - TRBV21-1 TGTGCCAGCAGAAAAAGGTGGGACCAACAAGAGACCCAGTACTTC CASRKRWDQQETQYF
TRBJ2-6 few - TRBV10-3 TGTGCCATCAGTGAAGTCCGGGTGGGTAGTACTGGGGCCAACGTCCTGACTTTC CAISEVRVGSTGANVLTF
TRBJ1-2 many - TRBV5-1 TGCGCCAGCAGCTTGGGCGACTATGGCTACACCTTC CASSLGDYGYTF
TRBJ1-2 few - TRBV5-1 TGCGCCAGCAGCCAAGACGGAATCTATGGCTACACCTTC CASSQDGIYGYTF
TRBJ2-2 - - TRBV7-9 TGTGCCAGCAGCTCAGGGACGTTAGACACCGGGGAGCTGTTTTTT CASSSGTLDTGELFF
TRBJ2-3 many TRBD2 TRBV20-1 TGCAGTGCTAGTTGGCTAGCGGGAGGAGATACGCAGTATTTT CSASWLAGGDTQYF
TRBJ2-3 few - TRBV10-1 TGCGCCAGCAGCGGCGGACTGGTCAGAAGTACGCAGTATTTT CASSGGLVRSTQYF
TRBJ2-5 many - TRBV6-5 TGTGCCACGGGCAGAGAAGAGACCCAGTACTTC CATGREETQYF
TRBJ2-1 - TRBD2 TRBV25-1 TGTGCCAGCAGTGCCCCCGCGGGGCGGGAGGGGTTGGGATCCTACAATGAGCAGTTCTTC CASSAPAGREGLGSYNEQFF
TRBJ2-1 few - TRBV29-1 TGCAGCGTTGAAGATCGGCCGCATGAGCAGTTCTTC CSVEDRPHEQFF
TRBJ2-5 few TRBD2 TRBV5-1 TGCGCCAGCAGCTTGGGACTAGCGGGAGGAAGTGGAGAGACCCAGTACTTC CASSLGLAGGSGETQYF
TRBJ2-1 many - TRBV10-3 TGTGCCATCACCAACGGGGGAGAATTTGTCTTC CAITNGGEFVF
TRBJ2-1 - TRBD2 TRBV3-1 TGTGCCAGCAGCCAAGCTAGCGGTATCAATGAGCAGTTCTTC CASSQASGINEQFF
TRBJ1-2 - - TRBV12-3/TRBV12-4 TGTGCCAGCAGTCGGCGGGGGTATGGCTACACCTTC CASSRRGYGYTF
TRBJ2-7 - - TRBV5-1 TGCGCCAGCAGCTTGGGTCCCTCGTTGAGCTCCTACGAGCAGTACTTC CASSLGPSLSSYEQYF
TRBJ2-2 many - TRBV7-6 TGTGCCAGCAGCCCCGACAGGACGAACACCGGGGAGCTGTTTTTT CASSPDRTNTGELFF
TRBJ2-4 many - TRBV5-5 TGTGCCAGCAGCTCCGGGGGCGGTTCCAAAAACATTCAGTACTTC CASSSGGGSKNIQYF
TRBJ2-1 few - TRBV7-2 TGTGCCAGCAGCTCCTCGGTCTCCCATCGTGAGCAGTTCTTC CASSSSVSHREQFF
TRBJ2-5 many - TRBV18 TGTGCCAGCTCACCACCGGCGCTTAGCGAGACCCAGTACTTC CASSPPALSETQYF
TRBJ2-2 many - TRBV28 TGTGCCAGCAGTTTATCCTCCGGGGAGCTGTTTTTT CASSLSSGELFF
TRBJ2-2 many - TRBV6-4 TGTGCCAGCAGTACCCTAGCAGCGAACACCGGGGAGCTGTTTTTT CASSTLAANTGELFF
TRBJ2-1 - TRBD2 TRBV6-5 TGTGCCAGCAGTTCCACGACTAGCGGGGGAAATGAGCAGTTCTTC CASSSTTSGGNEQFF
TRBJ1-2 - TRBD1 TRBV7-9 TGTGCCAGCAGCCTAGGGACAGGGAATGGCTACACCTTC CASSLGTGNGYTF
TRBJ2-2 many TRBD2 TRBV4-3 TGCGCCAGCACCAGCGGGAGGGCCGTCCCCGGGGAGCTGTTTTTT CASTSGRAVPGELFF
TRBJ2-1 many - TRBV30 TGTGCCTGGCATAACCAGGGACTGCTTCAGGATGAGCAGTTCTTC CAWHNQGLLQDEQFF
TRBJ2-1 many - TRBV28 TGTGCCTGCTCCCGGGAGCACCTGAACAATGAGCAGTTCTTC CACSREHLNNEQFF
TRBJ2-1 few - TRBV12-5 TGTGCTAGTGGCCTCGGGCCTGACAATGAGCAGTTCTTC CASGLGPDNEQFF
TRBJ1-1 few - TRBV5-1 TGCGCCAGCAGCCCCCGGGACGGGAACACTGAAGCTTTCTTT CASSPRDGNTEAFF
TRBJ1-5 many - TRBV5-1 TGCGCCAGCAGCTTGGTTGCAGGGCCCGGTCAGCCCCAGCATTTT CASSLVAGPGQPQHF
TRBJ2-2 - - TRBV11-3 TGTGCCAGCAGCTTAGCCGACTTCCCGGGGGAGCTGTTTTTT CASSLADFPGELFF
TRBJ2-2 - TRBD1 TRBV12-3/TRBV12-4 TGTGCCAGAACACAGGGGTGGAACACCGGGGAGCTGTTTTTT CARTQGWNTGELFF
TRBJ2-1 few TRBD2 TRBV11-1 TGTGCCAGCATCCACACAGTGAGGGGGACTAGCGGATCAAGCTACAATGAGCAGTTCTTC CASIHTVRGTSGSSYNEQFF
TRBJ2-1 many TRBD2 TRBV10-3 TGTGCCATCAGTGAGTCAGCTAGCGGGAGCTCCTACAATGAGCAGTTCTTC CAISESASGSSYNEQFF
TRBJ1-5 few - TRBV30 TGTGCCTGGAGTGTACAGGGCGGACAGCCCCAGCATTTT CAWSVQGGQPQHF
TRBJ2-7 many TRBD2 TRBV15 TGTGCCACCAGCAGAGATCTGGGACTAGTAAACGAGCAGTACTTC CATSRDLGLVNEQYF